This T cell receptor (beta chain) was retrieved from a study of shared clonotypes between healthy human individuals. Concerning this clone: Other DNA sequences within the sample encode an identical CDR3.

Naive CD8 cells were CD45RO-negative, positively selected for CCR7, excluding terminally differentiated effector memory CD45RA+ cells. Germline loops: CDR1 SGHRS, CDR2 YFSETQ. The CDR3 contains 15 residues. V was clipped by 4 bases and J by 1 base, with 11 bases between them. Sequencing used immunoSEQ multiplex PCR; TCRdb keeps in-frame clones, though not all of them. The sample has just over 2,000,000 clones, about 95% seen once. Sequencing was done on a sample of naive CD8+ T cells sorted from blood. This receptor was taken from a man younger than 35 in good health. The chain carries TRBV5-1 and TRBJ2-2; the D call may be TRBD1 or TRBD2 (5 bases each). The CDR3 here is CASSAGTVNTGELFF. The CDR3 region has the DNA TGCGCCAGCAGCGCAGGGACGGTGAACACCGGGGAGCTGTTTTTT.